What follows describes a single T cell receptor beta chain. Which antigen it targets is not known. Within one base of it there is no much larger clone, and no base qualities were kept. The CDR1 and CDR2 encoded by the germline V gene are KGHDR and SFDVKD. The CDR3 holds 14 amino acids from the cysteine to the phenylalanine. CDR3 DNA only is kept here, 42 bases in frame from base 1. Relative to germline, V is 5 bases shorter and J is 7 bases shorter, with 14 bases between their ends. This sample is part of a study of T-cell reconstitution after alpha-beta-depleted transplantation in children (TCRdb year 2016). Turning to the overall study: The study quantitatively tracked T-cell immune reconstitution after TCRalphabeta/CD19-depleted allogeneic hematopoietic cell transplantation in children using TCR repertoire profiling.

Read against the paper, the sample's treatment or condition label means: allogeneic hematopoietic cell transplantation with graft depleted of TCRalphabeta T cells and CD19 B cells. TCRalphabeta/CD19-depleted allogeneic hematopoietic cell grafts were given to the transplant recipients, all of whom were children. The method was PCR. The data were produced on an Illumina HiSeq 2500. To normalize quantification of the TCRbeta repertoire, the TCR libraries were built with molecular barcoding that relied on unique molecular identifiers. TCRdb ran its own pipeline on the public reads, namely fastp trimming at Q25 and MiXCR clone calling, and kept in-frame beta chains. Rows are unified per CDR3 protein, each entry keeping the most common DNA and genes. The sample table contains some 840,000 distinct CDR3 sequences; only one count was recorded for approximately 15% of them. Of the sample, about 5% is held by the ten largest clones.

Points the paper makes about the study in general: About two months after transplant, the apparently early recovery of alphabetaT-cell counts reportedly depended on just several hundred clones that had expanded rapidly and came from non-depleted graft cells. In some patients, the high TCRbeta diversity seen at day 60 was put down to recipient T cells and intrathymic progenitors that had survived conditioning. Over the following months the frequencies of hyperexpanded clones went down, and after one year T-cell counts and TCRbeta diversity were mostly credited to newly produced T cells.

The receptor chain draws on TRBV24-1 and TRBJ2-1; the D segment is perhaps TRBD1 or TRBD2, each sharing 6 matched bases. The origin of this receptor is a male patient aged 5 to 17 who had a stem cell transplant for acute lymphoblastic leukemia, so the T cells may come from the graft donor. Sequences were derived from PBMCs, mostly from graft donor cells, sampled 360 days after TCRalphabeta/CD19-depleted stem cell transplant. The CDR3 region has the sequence CATSAATGRNEQFF. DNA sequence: TGTGCCACCAGTGCCGCCACAGGGAGGAATGAGCAGTTCTTC.